Below, one TCR beta chain is given with its context. The authors reverse transcribed roughly 0.5 to 1 ug RNA with random hexamers. TCRdb recomputed calls from the immunoSEQ multiplex PCR reads with MiXCR, one row per CDR3 protein. The sample carries about 130,000 distinct CDR3 sequences, about 94% recorded once. From germline, CDR1 is SGHRS and CDR2 YFSETQ. The CDR3 consists of 15 residues. The V and J ends lost 4 bases and 0 bases, in that order; junction bases with no gene match: 4. The sample originates from a study of CD8 T cells in Susac syndrome. Negative isolation yielded the CD8+ and CD4+ T cells, while FACS enriched the TEMRA cells.

V gene TRBV5-1 combines with J gene TRBJ2-7; 10 nucleotides line up with TRBD1. Source material: CD4+ T cells from PBMCs. The clonotype comes from a human donor with multiple sclerosis. The CDR3 spells CASSRTGGGSYEQYF. The CDR3 coding sequence is TGCGCCAGCAGCAGGACAGGGGGTGGCTCCTACGAGCAGTACTTC.